This T cell receptor (beta chain) was identified during a study of cytomegalovirus exposure and HLA in healthy donors. Study summary: Early on, a data release was issued that held 80 million to 90 million unique TCRs from HLA-typed donors.

This CDR3 is built from 15 residues. The ends lost 5 bases at V and 1 base at J; junction bases unmatched: 8. CDR1 and CDR2 from the germline V gene are SGHAT and FQDESV (reference sequence). PCR amplification relied on 60 Vbeta primers (plus 13 Jbeta primers). TCRdb's table, derived via immunoSEQ multiplex PCR, lists solely in-frame clones and lacks some. The table shows over 120,000 clones, with roughly 77% occurring only once. Sequencing was done on a sample of PBMCs. The chain links TRBV11-1 to TRBJ2-7, with 7 bases that match TRBD2. This sequence originates from a male donor in good health and CMV-seronegative. The CDR3 sequence is CASSGPPSGSYEQYF. The CDR3 region has the DNA TGTGCCAGCAGCGGTCCCCCTAGCGGATCCTACGAGCAGTACTTC. The variable domain in full, completed from reference TRBV11-1 and TRBJ2-7, reads EAEVAQSPRYKITEKSQAVAFWCDPISGHATLYWYRQILGQGPELLVQFQDESVVDDSQLPKDRFSAERLKGVDSTLKIQPAELGDSAMYLCASSGPPSGSYEQYFGPGTRLTVT.